The 14 T cell receptor beta chains below come from one sample, sequenced in a study of neurological immune-mediated disorders. TCRdb re-called the 5' RACE reads through MiXCR, storing one row per CDR3 protein. This table has tens of thousands of distinct CDR3 sequences, 2% to 3% appearing once. Sequenced input: PBMCs. The receptors derive from a woman in her twenties or thirties with multiple sclerosis.

The sample holds many counts of this clonotype. The V and J genes are TRBV18 and TRBJ1-6; D call uncertain. The germline V gene encodes CDR1 KGHSH and CDR2 LQKENI. The CDR3 covers 13 residues. V gave up 6 bases and J gave up 8 bases, with 11 bases separating them. The CDR3 coding sequence is TGTGCCAGCTCTCCCCTTGAGGATTCACCCCTCCACTTT. This codes for CASSPLEDSPLHF.

This clonotype was observed many times. The gene calls are TRBV20-1 and TRBJ2-1; possible D gene TRBD2, 6 bases. V lost 6 bases and J 4 bases, leaving 16 bases between the germline ends. The CDR3 is 14 residues long. In germline, CDR1 is DFQATT, CDR2 SNEGSKA (reference sequence). The CDR3 reads CSATGGAPYNEQFF. The CDR3 region has the DNA TGCAGTGCCACCGGCGGGGCCCCATACAATGAGCAGTTCTTC.

This clonotype occurred many times. The chain links TRBV7-2 to TRBJ2-1; 11 bases are shared with TRBD2. The CDR3 loop spans 16 amino acids. Trimming took 5 bases from V and 1 from J; bases not matched to a gene: 4. The germline gives CDR1 SGHTA, CDR2 FQGNSA. The CDR3 is CASSNRLAGSYNEQFF. Written as DNA, the CDR3 is TGTGCCAGCAGCAACCGACTAGCGGGATCCTACAATGAGCAGTTCTTC.

In this sample, this clonotype turned up many times. The V call is TRBV29-1, the J call TRBJ2-1, with D maybe TRBD2 (6 bases). Per the germline V gene, CDR1 is SQVTM and CDR2 is ANQGSEA. This CDR3 spans 11 amino acids. V was clipped by 7 bases and J by 6 bases, with 10 bases between them. CDR3 bases: TGCAGCGGCGGGAACGGCAATGAGCAGTTCTTC. It is translated as CSGGNGNEQFF.

This clonotype has a count of ten or more. The V call is TRBV7-3, the J call TRBJ2-1; maybe TRBD2 (6 bases). Germline CDR1 is SGHTA and CDR2 is FQGTGA. Trimming stripped 1 base from V and 4 bases from J, with 11 bases between. The CDR3 extends over 15 amino acids. The CDR3 sequence: CASSLNPAGYNEQFF. In DNA, the CDR3 is TGTGCCAGCAGCTTAAATCCGGCGGGATACAATGAGCAGTTCTTC.

This clonotype appeared a few times. Given a much more abundant clone one base away, this may be a read error. This CDR3 is missing its conserved last phenylalanine or tryptophan, likely due to a read error. Because the CDR3's place on the DNA is in doubt, the DNA is left out and the CDR3 is given as listed by TCRdb. V is TRBV29-1 and J is TRBJ2-3; no check of the table's D call, TRBD2, against the DNA was made. Termini included, the CDR3 measures 11 amino acids. The germline V gene encodes CDR1 SQVTM and CDR2 ANQGSEA. The CDR3 sequence is CSVVLAGVHHC.

In its sample, this clonotype was seen many times. The rearrangement joins TRBV7-9 to TRBJ1-1; D call uncertain. This CDR3 is built from 14 residues. CDR1 SEHNR and CDR2 FQNEAQ come from the germline V gene (reference sequence). The V gene lost 5 bases and the J gene lost 0 bases, with 10 bases spanning the gap. The CDR3 spells CASSQMPMNTEAFF. As DNA, the CDR3 is TGTGCCAGCAGCCAGATGCCTATGAACACTGAAGCTTTCTTT.

This clonotype was recorded at least ten times. The chain links TRBV29-1 to TRBJ1-2; D remains ambiguous. The CDR3 length is 14 residues. Trimming removed 1 base from V and 1 base from J, with 10 bases in between. Germline CDR1 reads SQVTM; CDR2 reads ANQGSEA. Written as DNA, the CDR3 is TGCAGCGTTGAAGCGCGGGCTCTTAACTATGGCTACACCTTC. This codes for CSVEARALNYGYTF.

The sample holds many counts of this clonotype. J is TRBJ1-1 and V is TRBV11-3; D call uncertain. The CDR3 sequence is 12 residues long. Germline CDR1 and CDR2: SGHNT and YENEEA. The ends were cut back, 3 bases at V and 8 bases at J, with 10 bases in the middle. The CDR3 reads CASSLPGGEAFF. Here the CDR3 DNA reads TGTGCCAGCAGCTTGCCGGGTGGGGAAGCTTTCTTT.

This clonotype has a count of ten or more. This sequence joins TRBV11-2 and TRBJ2-4; D is perhaps TRBD2 (7 bases). The CDR3 loop spans 17 amino acids. Germline CDR1 is SGHAT and CDR2 is FQNNGV. Trimming stripped 6 bases from V and 0 bases from J, with 18 bases between. The CDR3 protein is CASRHKAGTLAKNIQYF. CDR3 coding DNA: TGTGCCAGCAGACACAAAGCGGGGACACTAGCCAAAAACATTCAGTACTTC. The full variable domain, its missing parts supplied by reference TRBV11-2 and TRBJ2-4, is EAGVAQSPRYKIIEKRQSVAFWCNPISGHATLYWYQQILGQGPKLLIQFQNNGVVDDSQLPKDRFSAERLKGVDSTLKIQPAKLEDSAVYLCASRHKAGTLAKNIQYFGAGTRLSVL.

This clonotype has at least ten counts. The chain carries TRBV3-1 and TRBJ2-3; 7 positions match TRBD1. The CDR3 covers 16 residues. Germline CDR1 LGHDT, CDR2 YNNKEL (reference sequence). Trimming at V came to 5 bases and at J to 0 bases, leaving 8 bases not matched to a gene. The DNA for the CDR3 is TGTGCCAGCAGCGAATCCGGGACAGAGAGCACAGATACGCAGTATTTT. Residues: CASSESGTESTDTQYF.

This clonotype was counted at least ten times. The CDR3 reads CSLGTSARYEQYF. In nucleotides, the CDR3 is TGCAGTCTCGGGACTAGCGCGAGATACGAGCAGTACTTC. This sequence joins TRBV20-1 and TRBJ2-7, with TRBD2 identical over 10 bases. The CDR3 loop spans 13 amino acids. The trim removed 8 bases at V and 4 bases at J, leaving 8 bases unmatched. CDR1 DFQATT and CDR2 SNEGSKA come from the germline V gene (reference sequence).

The rearrangement joins TRBV11-3 to TRBJ2-1, with TRBD2 matching over 13 bases. The J segment lost 9 bases and the V segment lost 5 bases, leaving 7 bases of the junction unmatched. The CDR3 consists of 15 residues. Germline-derived CDR1 and CDR2 are SGHNT and YENEEA. CDR3 loop: CASSKTSGRALEQFF. CDR3 nucleotide sequence: TGTGCCAGCAGCAAAACTAGCGGGAGGGCCCTTGAGCAGTTCTTC.

Many counts were recorded for this clonotype. The chain is built from TRBV5-1 and TRBJ2-2, with D uncertain. The germline CDR1 and CDR2 sequences are SGHRS and YFSETQ. The CDR3 is 15 amino acids. V was trimmed by 1 base and J by 5 bases, leaving 12 bases between them. CDR3 protein: CASSLLSVGTGELFF. The CDR3 nucleotides are TGCGCCAGCAGCTTGTTGTCGGTGGGGACCGGGGAGCTGTTTTTT.